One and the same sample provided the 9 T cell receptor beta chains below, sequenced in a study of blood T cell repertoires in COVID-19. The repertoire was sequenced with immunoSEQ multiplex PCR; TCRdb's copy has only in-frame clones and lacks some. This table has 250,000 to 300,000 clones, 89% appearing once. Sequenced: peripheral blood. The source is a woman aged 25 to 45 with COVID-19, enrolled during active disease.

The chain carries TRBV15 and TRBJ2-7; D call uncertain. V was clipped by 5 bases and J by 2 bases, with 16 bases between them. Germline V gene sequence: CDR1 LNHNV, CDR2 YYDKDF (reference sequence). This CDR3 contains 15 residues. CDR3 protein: CATSSRLPPAYEQYF. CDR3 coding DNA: TGTGCCACCAGCTCCCGACTGCCCCCGGCCTACGAGCAGTACTTC.

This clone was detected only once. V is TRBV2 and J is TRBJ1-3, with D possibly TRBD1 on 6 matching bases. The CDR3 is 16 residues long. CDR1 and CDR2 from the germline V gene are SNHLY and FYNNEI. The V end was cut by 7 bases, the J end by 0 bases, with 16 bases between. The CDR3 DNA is TGTGCCAGCACCCCCTGGGCAGGGGCCTCTGGAAACACCATATATTTT. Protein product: CASTPWAGASGNTIYF.

CDR3 sequence: CASSISLLGLAGNEQFF. CDR3 coding DNA: TGTGCCAGTAGTATCAGTTTGTTGGGACTAGCAGGAAATGAGCAGTTCTTC. The rearrangement links TRBV19 to TRBJ2-1, with TRBD2 matching 9 bases. Germline assignment: CDR1 LNHDA and CDR2 SQIVND (reference sequence). Trimming took 3 bases from V and 7 from J; bases not matched to a gene: 13. The CDR3 has 17 amino acids.

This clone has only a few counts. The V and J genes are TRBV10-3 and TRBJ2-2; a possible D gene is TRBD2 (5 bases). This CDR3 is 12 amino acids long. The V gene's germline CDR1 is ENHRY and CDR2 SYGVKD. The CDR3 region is CGPGSDTGELFF. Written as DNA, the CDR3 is TGTGGACCGGGATCGGACACCGGGGAGCTGTTTTTT.

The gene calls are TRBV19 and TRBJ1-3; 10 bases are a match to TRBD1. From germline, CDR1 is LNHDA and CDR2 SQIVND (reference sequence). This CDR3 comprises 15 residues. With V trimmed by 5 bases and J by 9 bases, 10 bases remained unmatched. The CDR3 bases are TGTGCCAGTAGTGCCTCCGGGACAGGGGAAAGCACCATATATTTT. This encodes CASSASGTGESTIYF.

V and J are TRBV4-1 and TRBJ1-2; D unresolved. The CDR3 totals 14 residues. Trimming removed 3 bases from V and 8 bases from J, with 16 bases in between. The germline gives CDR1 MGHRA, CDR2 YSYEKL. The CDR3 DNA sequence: TGCGCCAGCAGCCACCCGGCTGCGGGGAGGGGCTACACCTTC. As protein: CASSHPAAGRGYTF.

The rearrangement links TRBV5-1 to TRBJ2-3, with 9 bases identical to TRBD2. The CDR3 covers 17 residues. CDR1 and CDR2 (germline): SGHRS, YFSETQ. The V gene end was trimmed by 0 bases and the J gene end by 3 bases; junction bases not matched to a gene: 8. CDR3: CASSLASGALTTDTQYF. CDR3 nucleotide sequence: TGCGCCAGCAGCTTGGCTAGCGGGGCTCTGACGACAGATACGCAGTATTTT.

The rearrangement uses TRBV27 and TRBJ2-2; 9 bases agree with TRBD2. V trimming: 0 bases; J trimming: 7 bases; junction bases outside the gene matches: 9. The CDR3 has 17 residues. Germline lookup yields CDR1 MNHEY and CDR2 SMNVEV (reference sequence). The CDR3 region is CASSLSMRGGLFGELFF. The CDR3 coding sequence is TGTGCCAGCAGTTTATCGATGCGGGGGGGCCTATTCGGGGAGCTGTTTTTT.

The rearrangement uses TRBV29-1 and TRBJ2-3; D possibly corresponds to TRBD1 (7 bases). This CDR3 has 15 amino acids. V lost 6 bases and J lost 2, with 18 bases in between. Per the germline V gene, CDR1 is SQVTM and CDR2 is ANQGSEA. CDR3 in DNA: TGCAGCGTCCCGCCGGGGGACAGTTCCACAGATACGCAGTATTTT. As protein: CSVPPGDSSTDTQYF.